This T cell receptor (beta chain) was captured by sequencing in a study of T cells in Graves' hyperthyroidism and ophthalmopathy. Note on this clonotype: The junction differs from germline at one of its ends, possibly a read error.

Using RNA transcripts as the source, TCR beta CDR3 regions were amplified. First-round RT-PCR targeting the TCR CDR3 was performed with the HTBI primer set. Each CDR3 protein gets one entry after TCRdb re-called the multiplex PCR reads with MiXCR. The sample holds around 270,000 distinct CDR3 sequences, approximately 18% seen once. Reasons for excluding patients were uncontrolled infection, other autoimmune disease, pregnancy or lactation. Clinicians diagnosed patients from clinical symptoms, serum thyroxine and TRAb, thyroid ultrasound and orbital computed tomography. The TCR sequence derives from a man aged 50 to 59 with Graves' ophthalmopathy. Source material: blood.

CDR3 nucleotides: TGTGCCAGCAGTTTTTTGGCCGGGAACACTGAAGCTTCCTTT. Encoded protein: CASSFLAGNTEASF. The chain is built from TRBV12-3 or TRBV12-4 and TRBJ1-1; the D is unclear. The CDR3 is made up of 14 amino acids.